The 3 T cell receptor beta chains below all came from one sample that was sequenced in a study of CD8 T cells in ankylosing spondylitis. TCRdb reprocessed the 5' RACE reads with MiXCR, giving one entry per CDR3 protein. The table has 450,000 to 550,000 distinct CDR3 sequences, roughly 5.2% seen once. These receptors lack a known antigen. Broader study findings: Blood from ankylosing spondylitis patients appeared to carry a characteristic roughly 8-variant TCR beta motif.

The sequenced material came from blood, either unsorted or a sorted T cell fraction (not recorded which). Every receptor here comes from a male donor with ankylosing spondylitis.

This clonotype was seen more than once but under ten times. The rearrangement uses TRBV24-1 and TRBJ2-3, with 7 bases matching TRBD1. Germline V lookup: CDR1 KGHDR, CDR2 SFDVKD. The CDR3 runs to 15 residues. Losses at the gene ends were 4 bases for V and 3 bases for J; bases not matched to a gene: 6. The CDR3 is CATSDPGTVTDTQYF. The CDR3 DNA sequence: TGTGCCACCAGTGACCCCGGGACAGTGACAGATACGCAGTATTTT.

This clonotype has just a few counts. The V and J genes are TRBV2 and TRBJ2-7; 9 bases are shared with TRBD1. Germline trimming cut 7 bases from V and 2 bases from J; bases unmatched to any gene: 6. This CDR3 has 14 amino acids. CDR1 is SNHLY, CDR2 FYNNEI, per germline. The CDR3 nucleotides read TGTGCCAGCAAACGGACAGGGGCCGCCTACGAGCAGTACTTC. It encodes CASKRTGAAYEQYF.

The rearrangement links TRBV7-3 to TRBJ2-6; D is unresolved. The CDR3 runs 13 residues. From germline, CDR1 is SGHTA and CDR2 FQGTGA. Deletions cut 6 bases from V and 4 bases from J, with 7 bases between. CDR3 in amino acids: CASRNTGANVLTF. The DNA of the CDR3 is TGTGCCAGCAGAAATACAGGGGCCAACGTCCTGACTTTC. Full variable domain (remainder filled in from reference TRBV7-3 and TRBJ2-6): GAGVSQTPSNKVTEKGKYVELRCDPISGHTALYWYRQSLGQGPEFLIYFQGTGAADDSGLPNDRFFAVRPEGSVSTLKIQRTERGDSAVYLCASRNTGANVLTFGAGSRLTVL.